This record concerns one T cell receptor beta chain sequence. Germline V gene lookup returns CDR1 MNHNY and CDR2 SVGAGI (reference sequence). The CDR3 extends over 14 amino acids. V gave up 6 bases and J gave up 4 bases; unmatched junction bases: 8. Original handling: From reference gene primer amplification, estimates of nucleated cell counts were derived. Assay used: immunoSEQ multiplex PCR; TCRdb lists only in-frame clones, some missing. That table gives V, J and clone size, and the DNA gave D and trimming. The sample lists roughly 200,000 clones; 70% to 90% were seen once. The entry originates in a study of blood T cell repertoires in COVID-19. Study-level information: Some COVID-19 samples were acute and others convalescent; all came from the United States, Italy and Spain.

This chain joins TRBV6-6 and TRBJ2-7; 8 nucleotides agree with TRBD1. Sequencing input: peripheral blood. The receptor was derived from a woman in her 70s with active or convalescent COVID-19. DNA for the CDR3: TGTGCCAGCAGGGCACCGGGACAGGTTTACGAGCAGTACTTC. Translated, it gives CASRAPGQVYEQYF.